These T cell receptor beta chains were read from a single sample in a study of naive CD8 T cells in extremely preterm neonates. Libraries were prepared by immunoSEQ multiplex PCR; TCRdb keeps only in-frame clonotypes and omits some of them. The repertoire has 25,000 or so clones, approximately 90% of them found once; the top ten carry roughly 0.93%. Input material: naive CD8+ T cells from cord blood. These receptors all come from a boy who was born preterm. Both conserved end residues are part of each CDR3. D genes are given only for firm matches. Clone sizes are given selectively: once, few, many, or a class where the clone is expanded.

d_call	v_call	clone_size	j_call	cdr3_nt	cdr3_aa
.	TRBV19	.	TRBJ2-1	TGTGCCAGTAGTATAGGGGGCAATGAGCAGTTCTTC	CASSIGGNEQFF
.	TRBV11-2	.	TRBJ2-3	TGTGCCAGCAGCTTAGCAGATACGCAGTATTTT	CASSLADTQYF
.	TRBV4-1	.	TRBJ2-1	TGCGCCAGCAGCCAAGACAGGAGCTCCTACAATGAGCAGTTCTTC	CASSQDRSSYNEQFF
TRBD2	TRBV12-5	.	TRBJ2-1	TGTGCTAGTGGTTTGGGCGGGGGGGCCGGTGAGCAGTTCTTC	CASGLGGGAGEQFF
.	TRBV19	.	TRBJ1-1	TGTGCCAGTAACGTTGGGGGAAGTGGTGAAGCTTTCTTT	CASNVGGSGEAFF
.	TRBV13	once	TRBJ1-2	TGTGCCAGCAGCTTAGAAGGAAACTATGGCTACACCTTC	CASSLEGNYGYTF
.	TRBV4-1	.	TRBJ1-1	TGCGCCAGCAGCCTATTACAGGGAAACACTGAAGCTTTCTTT	CASSLLQGNTEAFF
TRBD2	TRBV7-3	.	TRBJ2-3	TGTGCCAGCAGCTTAGCGGGGGGGCCCCAAGATACGCAGTATTTT	CASSLAGGPQDTQYF
TRBD2	TRBV19	.	TRBJ2-3	TGTGCCAGTAGTATCTCTAGCGGGGATACGCAGTATTTT	CASSISSGDTQYF
.	TRBV11-2	.	TRBJ1-2	TGTGCCAGCAGCTTAGATGGGTACCACTATGGCTACACCTTC	CASSLDGYHYGYTF
.	TRBV4-1	.	TRBJ1-4	TGCGCCAGCAGCCACACTAATGAAAAACTGTTTTTT	CASSHTNEKLFF
TRBD2	TRBV18	.	TRBJ2-1	TGTGCCAGCTCACCACTAGCGGGGGGGAATGAGCAGTTCTTC	CASSPLAGGNEQFF
.	TRBV21-1	.	TRBJ2-7	TGTGCCAGCAGCAAGCGCAGGGGGGCTTACGAGCAGTACTTC	CASSKRRGAYEQYF